This entry lists 27 T cell receptor beta chains sequenced from one sample in a study of CD8+ T cells in alopecia areata. RNA was extracted and reverse transcribed into cDNA as the sequencing template. Sequencing used immunoSEQ multiplex PCR; TCRdb keeps in-frame clones, though not all of them. The repertoire includes more than 150,000 clones, about three fifths of them detected once, and roughly 12% sits in the top ten. Treatment meaning: oral pan-JAK inhibitor, 5-10 mg twice daily. This sample comprised CD8+ T cells sorted from blood, obtained at week 24, from a patient treated with tofacitinib. These receptors came from a human donor with alopecia areata.

This clone was observed once. The chain links TRBV7-9 to TRBJ2-3, with D perhaps matching TRBD1 (5 bases). This CDR3 region has 10 residues. Trimming pared 11 bases from V and 5 bases from J, leaving 8 bases between. CDR1 SEHNR and CDR2 FQNEAQ come from the germline V gene (reference sequence). CDR3 bases: TGTGCCGGGGCCGGAGATACGCAGTATTTT. This gives the protein CAGAGDTQYF.

The rearrangement joins TRBV30 to TRBJ1-1; TRBD1 might be the D (5 bases). The CDR3 is 17 amino acids. Looked up from germline, CDR1 is GTSNPN and CDR2 is SVGIG (reference sequence). With 0 bases removed from V and 2 bases from J, the gap between germline ends came to 19 bases. The CDR3 nucleotides are TGTGCCTGGAGTGTACGACCCCCTGTGGGGGTAAACACTGAAGCTTTCTTT. Its protein is CAWSVRPPVGVNTEAFF.

This clone appeared a few times. The J gene is TRBJ2-7, the V gene TRBV6-4; TRBD2 matches 8 bases. The CDR3 loop spans 15 amino acids. The V gene's germline CDR1 is MRHNA and CDR2 SNTAGT. After removal of 5 bases from V and 2 bases from J, the junction contained 8 bases not matched to a gene. The DNA for the CDR3 is TGTGCCAGCAGTCCATCAGCGGGGGACCCCTACGAGCAGTACTTC. Residues: CASSPSAGDPYEQYF.

The V and J genes are TRBV28 and TRBJ1-5, with D possibly being TRBD1 (6 bases). The germline V and J ends were trimmed by 3 bases and 7 bases, with 10 bases remaining between them. Germline values: CDR1 MDHEN, CDR2 SYDVKM. This CDR3 is 13 amino acids long. CDR3 in amino acids: CASSLRGRQPQHF. The CDR3 nucleotides read TGTGCCAGCAGTTTGAGGGGGAGGCAGCCCCAGCATTTT.

The chain carries TRBV4-1 and TRBJ1-1; D is ambiguous. Germline CDR1 and CDR2: MGHRA and YSYEKL. Trimming took 0 bases from V and 0 from J, leaving 5 bases between them. The CDR3 is made up of 14 amino acids. The DNA for the CDR3 is TGCGCCAGCAGCCAAGATCGTTTGAACACTGAAGCTTTCTTT. It is translated as CASSQDRLNTEAFF.

The chain joins TRBV2 to TRBJ1-2; unclear D gene. CDR3 length: 11 residues. V was trimmed by 0 bases and J by 6 bases, leaving 2 bases between them. Germline values: CDR1 SNHLY, CDR2 FYNNEI. Here the CDR3 DNA reads TGTGCCAGCAGTGAAGCCCATGGCTACACCTTC. Its translation is CASSEAHGYTF.

The chain joins TRBV4-1 to TRBJ1-2; D unclear. V was shortened by 4 bases and J by 2 bases, with 11 bases between the two germline ends. From germline, CDR1 is MGHRA and CDR2 YSYEKL. The CDR3 loop spans 14 amino acids. The CDR3 reads CASSPAAGNYGYTF. DNA of the CDR3: TGCGCCAGCAGCCCTGCGGCAGGCAACTATGGCTACACCTTC.

The gene calls are TRBV5-4 and TRBJ2-3, with TRBD2 as a possible D gene (5 bases). In germline, CDR1 is SGHNT, CDR2 YYREEE (reference sequence). V dropped 5 bases and J dropped 2 bases, with 18 bases sitting between them. CDR3 size: 16 residues. CDR3 sequence reads: CASSPPEEAITDTQYF. The CDR3 DNA reads as TGTGCCAGCAGTCCCCCCGAGGAGGCTATCACAGATACGCAGTATTTT.

The V call is TRBV30, the J call TRBJ2-4, with a possible D match to TRBD1 (6 bases). Germline CDR1 is GTSNPN and CDR2 is SVGIG (reference sequence). The CDR3 loop spans 12 amino acids. The germline V and J ends were trimmed by 5 bases and 10 bases, with 15 bases remaining between them. Here the CDR3 reads CAWDADRGIQYF. CDR3 nucleotide sequence: TGTGCCTGGGACGCGGACAGAGGGATTCAGTACTTC.

This clone was counted between two and nine times. In nucleotides, the CDR3 is TGTGCCAGCAGCTTAGCAGGCTCAGTGACCGGGGAGCTGTTTTTT. Residues: CASSLAGSVTGELFF. J is TRBJ2-2 and V is TRBV11-2; D ambiguous. The CDR3 has 15 amino acids. V was cut by 1 base and J by 5 bases, with 11 bases left in between. Germline CDR1 reads SGHAT; CDR2 reads FQNNGV.

This clone occurred a few times. V and J are TRBV7-3 and TRBJ2-1; 7 bases line up with TRBD2. Germline loops: CDR1 SGHTA, CDR2 FQGTGA. This CDR3 has 15 residues. Trimming at V came to 5 bases and at J to 0 bases, leaving 4 bases not matched to a gene. The CDR3 DNA is TGTGCCAGCAGCCCAGCGGGGAGCTCCTACAATGAGCAGTTCTTC. Residues: CASSPAGSSYNEQFF.

The genes are TRBV30 and TRBJ2-5, with 12 positions matching TRBD1. The length of the CDR3 is 16 residues. V was pared by 1 base and J by 5 bases, with 8 bases of the junction left unmatched. Germline V gene data show CDR1 as GTSNPN and CDR2 as SVGIG (reference sequence). DNA for the CDR3: TGTGCCTGGAGTGCCTGGGACAGGGGGCGAGGGGAGACCCAGTACTTC. It is translated as CAWSAWDRGRGETQYF.

This rearrangement joins TRBV2 to TRBJ2-7; D not resolved. V was trimmed by 2 bases and J by 12 bases, leaving 11 bases between them. This CDR3 comprises 11 residues. Germline CDR1 reads SNHLY; CDR2 reads FYNNEI. The CDR3 DNA follows: TGTGCCAGCAGTGAAATGAGGTGGGGGTACTTC. Translation: CASSEMRWGYF.

CDR3 in amino acids: CASSTPSGGATDTQYF. The CDR3 nucleotides read TGTGCCAGCAGTACACCTAGCGGGGGGGCGACAGATACGCAGTATTTT. V and J are TRBV2 and TRBJ2-3; TRBD2 matches 12 bases. V shed 5 bases and J 3 bases; nucleotides not matched to a gene: 6. Germline loops: CDR1 SNHLY, CDR2 FYNNEI. This CDR3 is built from 16 residues.

The chain joins TRBV10-3 to TRBJ1-5; D remains unclear. Between the trimmed V and J ends, which lost 4 bases and 0 bases, there was a span of 7 bases. The CDR3 is made up of 14 amino acids. From germline, CDR1 is ENHRY and CDR2 SYGVKD. The chain's CDR3 is CAISGHNSNQPQHF. The DNA of the CDR3 is TGTGCCATCAGTGGACACAATAGCAATCAGCCCCAGCATTTT.

The CDR3 region has the DNA TGTGCCAGCAGCCCGGAGGGACCAGATACGCAGTATTTT. It translates to CASSPEGPDTQYF. This chain uses TRBV27 with TRBJ2-3; a possible D gene is TRBD2 (6 bases). The germline V and J ends were trimmed by 6 bases and 4 bases, with 11 bases remaining between them. The germline V gene has CDR1 MNHEY and CDR2 SMNVEV (reference sequence). The CDR3 is made up of 13 amino acids.

The rearrangement uses TRBV7-9 and TRBJ1-5; D unclear. Germline CDR1 and CDR2: SEHNR and FQNEAQ (reference sequence). V was clipped by 0 bases and J by 5 bases, with 8 bases between them. The CDR3 has 14 amino acids. Here the CDR3 reads CASSLARVDQPQHF. Here the CDR3 DNA reads TGTGCCAGCAGCTTAGCGAGGGTCGATCAGCCCCAGCATTTT.

This clone was seen a few times. The genes are TRBV4-1 and TRBJ2-3; D may be TRBD2 (7 bases). V shed 2 bases and J shed 6 bases, with 15 bases lying between them. CDR1 and CDR2 (germline): MGHRA, YSYEKL. The CDR3 totals 15 residues. CDR3 DNA sequence: TGCGCCAGCAGCCAAATTCTGCGGGGGCGGGATACGCAGTATTTT. Protein: CASSQILRGRDTQYF.

The rearrangement links TRBV29-1 to TRBJ2-7; 8 positions match TRBD2. Germline V gene lookup returns CDR1 SQVTM and CDR2 ANQGSEA. The CDR3 is 14 residues long. The trim removed 3 bases at V and 1 base at J, leaving 5 bases unmatched. The CDR3: CSVEVGTSSYEQYF. CDR3 nucleotide sequence: TGCAGCGTTGAGGTAGGGACTAGTTCCTACGAGCAGTACTTC.

CDR3 protein: CSVQKRQNEQFF. In DNA, the CDR3 is TGCAGCGTCCAAAAGCGCCAAAATGAGCAGTTCTTC. J is TRBJ2-1 and V is TRBV29-1; D is unresolved. The ends were cut back, 6 bases at V and 7 bases at J, with 13 bases in the middle. The CDR3 length is 12 residues. Germline CDR1 and CDR2: SQVTM and ANQGSEA.

The chain combines TRBV5-6 with TRBJ2-1; tentative D call: TRBD1 (6 bases). Trimming stripped 2 bases from V and 7 bases from J, with 13 bases between. This CDR3 contains 14 residues. CDR1 is SGHDT, CDR2 YYEEEE, per germline. CDR3 DNA: TGTGCCAGCAGCTTACAGGGAACGTTGAATGAGCAGTTCTTC. It encodes CASSLQGTLNEQFF.

V gene TRBV11-2 combines with J gene TRBJ2-1; no clear D. Germline CDR1 is SGHAT and CDR2 is FQNNGV. Trimming cost V 5 bases and J 12 bases, with 14 bases left between them. This CDR3 has 12 amino acids. CDR3 DNA: TGTGCCAGCAGCCCGGACGTCCGCTGGCAGTTCTTC. Amino acids: CASSPDVRWQFF.

The rearrangement uses TRBV13 and TRBJ2-2; D not certain. The V end was cut by 3 bases, the J end by 2 bases, with 10 bases between. CDR3 length: 15 amino acids. Germline loops: CDR1 PRHDT, CDR2 FYEKMQ (reference sequence). Here the CDR3 reads CASSFAHRNTGELFF. The CDR3 region has the DNA TGTGCCAGCAGCTTTGCCCACAGAAACACCGGGGAGCTGTTTTTT. Full variable domain (rest looked up from reference TRBV13 and TRBJ2-2): AAGVIQSPRHLIKEKRETATLKCYPIPRHDTVYWYQQGPGQDPQFLISFYEKMQSDKGSIPDRFSAQQFSDYHSELNMSSLELGDSALYFCASSFAHRNTGELFFGEGSRLTVL.

In this sample, this clone turned up once. This chain links TRBV27 with TRBJ2-5; 12 bases fit TRBD1. This CDR3 region has 14 residues. J lost 7 bases, V lost 5 bases, and 5 bases had no gene match. Germline V gene data show CDR1 as MNHEY and CDR2 as SMNVEV (reference sequence). CDR3 region: CASSLGQGAWTQYF. CDR3 nucleotide sequence: TGTGCCAGCAGTCTGGGACAGGGGGCTTGGACCCAGTACTTC.

This clone was counted between two and nine times. Additional DNA sequences in this sample encode the identical CDR3. The chain uses TRBV4-1 and TRBJ1-1; unclear D gene. The CDR3 consists of 14 residues. CDR1 MGHRA and CDR2 YSYEKL come from the germline V gene. The V gene lost 1 base and the J gene lost 1 base, with 7 bases spanning the gap. In nucleotides, the CDR3 is TGCGCCAGCAGCCAAGGTGGAGGGAACACTGAAGCTTTCTTT. Its protein product is CASSQGGGNTEAFF.

The rearrangement uses TRBV29-1 and TRBJ2-7; a possible D gene is TRBD2 (5 bases). The ends were cut back, 3 bases at V and 3 bases at J, with 12 bases in the middle. CDR3 length: 13 residues. In germline, CDR1 is SQVTM, CDR2 ANQGSEA. CDR3 bases: TGCAGCGTTGAGGGTGGGGAGAGCTACGAGCAGTACTTC. Protein sequence: CSVEGGESYEQYF.

This clone was seen a few times. The V call is TRBV23-1, the J call TRBJ1-5, with 9 bases lining up with TRBD1. TRBV23-1 is noted as an ORF with a role that remains uncertain. Unmatched junction bases numbered 9, after V lost 0 bases and J lost 3 bases. The CDR3 is 18 residues long. The CDR3 nucleotides read TGCGCCAGCAGTCAATCGGTTACGGGACAGGGTCCCAATCAGCCCCAGCATTTT. Translating gives CASSQSVTGQGPNQPQHF.